The present TCR beta chain was sequenced within a study of blood T cell repertoires in COVID-19. Whole-study context: The samples span acute and convalescent COVID-19 from the United States, Italy and Spain. The analysed material was cDNA or gDNA that came from T cells, B-cell-depleted T cells, or PBMCs.

Study processing details: The authors estimated nucleated cell counts from reference gene primer amplification. The repertoire was sequenced with immunoSEQ multiplex PCR; TCRdb's copy has only in-frame clones and lacks some. V and J calls and clone size are given by that table; D and trimming were obtained from the DNA. The sample yields more than 50,000 clones, about 82% seen once. Note on this clone: Other DNA variants within this sample encode the same CDR3.

The sequence came from a human donor in a cohort sampled during active COVID-19. Sequenced: peripheral blood.

CDR3 sequence reads: CASSLEASGGETQYF. CDR3 in DNA: TGCGCCAGCAGCTTGGAGGCATCAGGGGGAGAGACCCAGTACTTC. The rearrangement joins TRBV5-1 to TRBJ2-5, with 7 positions matching TRBD1. Trimming at V came to 0 bases and at J to 4 bases, leaving 6 bases not matched to a gene. From germline, CDR1 is SGHRS and CDR2 YFSETQ. CDR3 size: 15 residues.